Below, one TCR beta chain is given with its context. Which antigen it targets is not known. No clone much larger than this one lies a single base away; base qualities are absent. The sample originates from a study of T-cell reconstitution after alpha-beta-depleted transplantation in children (dated by TCRdb to the mid-2010s). With respect to the entire study: Using TCR repertoire profiling, the study quantitatively followed how T-cell immune reconstitution unfolded in children after TCRalphabeta/CD19-depleted allogeneic hematopoietic cell transplantation. Broader findings and caveats from the paper: Hyperexpanded clone frequencies declined over subsequent months; after one year, T-cell counts and TCRbeta diversity were mostly attributed to newly produced T cells. Apparently early alphabetaT-cell count recovery about two months after transplant reportedly relied on only several hundred rapidly expanded clones derived from non-depleted graft cells. In some patients, the high TCRbeta diversity seen at day 60 was put down to recipient T cells and intrathymic progenitors that had survived conditioning.

Unmatched junction bases come to 15, with V trimmed by 5 bases and J by 7 bases. CDR1 DFQATT and CDR2 SNEGSKA were looked up in the germline V gene (reference sequence). The CDR3 contains 17 residues, cysteine and phenylalanine counted. Just CDR3 DNA is preserved here, 51 bases in frame from base 1. Preparation of the library involved PCR. The run used an Illumina HiSeq 2500. TCR library preparation used molecular barcoding, with unique molecular identifiers applied to normalize quantification of the TCRbeta repertoire. In TCRdb, the public reads were trimmed at Q25 with fastp and aligned with MiXCR, with productive beta chains retained. Merged by CDR3 protein, the rows form single entries marked with the most common genes and DNA. The sample yields 900,000 or so distinct CDR3 sequences; less than 20% were counted once. The ten top clones hold approximately 5% of the sample. The treatment or condition tag for this specimen amounts to: allogeneic hematopoietic cell transplantation with graft depleted of TCRalphabeta T cells and CD19 B cells. The children who served as transplant recipients had been given grafts of TCRalphabeta/CD19-depleted allogeneic hematopoietic cells.

The chain was built from TRBV20-1 and TRBJ2-1; 12 bases in the middle match TRBD2. Here the sequenced sample was PBMCs, mostly from graft donor cells, taken 360 days after TCRalphabeta/CD19-depleted stem cell transplant. The receptor was derived from a male patient younger than 18 who had a stem cell transplant for acute lymphoblastic leukemia, so the T cells may come from the graft donor. The nucleotides are TGCAGTGCTCGTGATACTAGCGGGAGGCCCGTAAGGAATGAGCAGTTCTTC. This translates into CSARDTSGRPVRNEQFF.